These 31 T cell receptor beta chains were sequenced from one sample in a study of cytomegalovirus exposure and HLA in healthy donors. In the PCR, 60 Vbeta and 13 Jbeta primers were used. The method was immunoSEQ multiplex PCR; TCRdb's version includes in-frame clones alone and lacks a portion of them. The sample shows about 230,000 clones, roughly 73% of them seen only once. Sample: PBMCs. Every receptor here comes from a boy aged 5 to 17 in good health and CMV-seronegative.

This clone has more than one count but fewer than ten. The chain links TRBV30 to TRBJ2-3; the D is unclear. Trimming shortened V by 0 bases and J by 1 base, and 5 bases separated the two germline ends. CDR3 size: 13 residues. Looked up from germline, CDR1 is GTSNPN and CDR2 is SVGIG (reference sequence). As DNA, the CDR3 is TGTGCCTGGAGTGTAATCGGCACAGATACGCAGTATTTT. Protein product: CAWSVIGTDTQYF.

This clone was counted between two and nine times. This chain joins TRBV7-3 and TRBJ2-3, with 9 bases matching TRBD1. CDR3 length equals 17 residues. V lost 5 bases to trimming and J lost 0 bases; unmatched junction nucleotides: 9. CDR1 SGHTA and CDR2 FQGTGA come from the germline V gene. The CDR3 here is CASSPGTGITSTDTQYF. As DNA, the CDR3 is TGTGCCAGCAGCCCCGGGACAGGGATCACTAGCACAGATACGCAGTATTTT.

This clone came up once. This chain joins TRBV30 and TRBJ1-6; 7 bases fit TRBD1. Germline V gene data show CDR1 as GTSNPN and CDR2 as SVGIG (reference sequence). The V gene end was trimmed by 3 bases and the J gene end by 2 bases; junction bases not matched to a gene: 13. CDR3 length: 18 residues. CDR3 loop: CAWSFDVGGDPYNSPLHF. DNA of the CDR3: TGTGCCTGGAGCTTTGATGTAGGGGGCGACCCCTATAATTCACCCCTCCACTTT.

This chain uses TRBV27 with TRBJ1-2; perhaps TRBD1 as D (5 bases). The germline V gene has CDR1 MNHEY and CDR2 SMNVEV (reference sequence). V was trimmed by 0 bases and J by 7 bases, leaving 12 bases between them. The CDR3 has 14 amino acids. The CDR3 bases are TGTGCCAGCAGTTTATCGCTTCGGGGGGGTGGCTACACCTTC. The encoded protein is CASSLSLRGGGYTF.

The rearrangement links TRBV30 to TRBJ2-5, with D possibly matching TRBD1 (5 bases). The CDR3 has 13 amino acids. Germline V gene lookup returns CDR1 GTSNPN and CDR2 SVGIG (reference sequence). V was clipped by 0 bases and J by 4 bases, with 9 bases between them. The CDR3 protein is CAWSVPRGETQYF. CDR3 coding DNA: TGTGCCTGGAGTGTACCAAGGGGAGAGACCCAGTACTTC. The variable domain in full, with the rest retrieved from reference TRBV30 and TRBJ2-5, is SQTIHQWPATLVQPVGSPLSLECTVEGTSNPNLYWYRQAAGRGLQLLFYSVGIGQISSEVPQNLSASRPQDRQFILSSKKLLLSDSGFYLCAWSVPRGETQYFGPGTRLLVL.

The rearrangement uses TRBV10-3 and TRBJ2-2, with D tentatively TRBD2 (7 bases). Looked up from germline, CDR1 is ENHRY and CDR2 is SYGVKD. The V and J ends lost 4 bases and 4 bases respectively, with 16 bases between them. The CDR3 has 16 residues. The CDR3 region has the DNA TGTGCCATCAGTGCTCGGGGGGCGGTGAGCACCGGGGAGCTGTTTTTT. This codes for CAISARGAVSTGELFF.

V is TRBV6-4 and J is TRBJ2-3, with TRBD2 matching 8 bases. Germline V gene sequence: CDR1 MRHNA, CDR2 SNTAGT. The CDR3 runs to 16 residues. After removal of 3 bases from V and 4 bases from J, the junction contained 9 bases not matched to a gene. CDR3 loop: CASSEAGTRGADTQYF. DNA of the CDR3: TGTGCCAGCAGTGAAGCCGGGACTAGAGGCGCAGATACGCAGTATTTT.

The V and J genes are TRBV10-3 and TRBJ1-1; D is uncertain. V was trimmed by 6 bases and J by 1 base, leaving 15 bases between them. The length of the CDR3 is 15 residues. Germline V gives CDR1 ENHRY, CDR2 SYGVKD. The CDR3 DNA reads TGTGCCATCAGGACCTCGAGTGCGGGGAACACTGAAGCTTTCTTT. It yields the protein CAIRTSSAGNTEAFF.

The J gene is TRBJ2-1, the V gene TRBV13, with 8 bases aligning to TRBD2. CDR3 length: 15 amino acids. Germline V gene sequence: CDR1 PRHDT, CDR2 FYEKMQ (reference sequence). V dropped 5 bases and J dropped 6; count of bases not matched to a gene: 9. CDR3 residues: CASSTELAVTNEQFF. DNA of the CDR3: TGTGCCAGCAGCACCGAACTAGCGGTAACCAATGAGCAGTTCTTC.

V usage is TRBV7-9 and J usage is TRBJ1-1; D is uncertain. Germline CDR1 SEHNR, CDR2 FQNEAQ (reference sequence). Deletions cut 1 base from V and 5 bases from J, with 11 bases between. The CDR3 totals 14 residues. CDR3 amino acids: CASSLGGLGTEAFF. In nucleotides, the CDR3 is TGTGCCAGCAGCTTAGGAGGGCTGGGTACTGAAGCTTTCTTT.

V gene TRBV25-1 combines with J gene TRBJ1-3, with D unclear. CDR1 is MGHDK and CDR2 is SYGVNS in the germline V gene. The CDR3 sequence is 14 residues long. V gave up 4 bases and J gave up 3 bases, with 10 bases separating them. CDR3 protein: CASSAFGFGNTIYF. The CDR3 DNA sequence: TGTGCCAGCAGTGCTTTTGGCTTTGGAAACACCATATATTTT.

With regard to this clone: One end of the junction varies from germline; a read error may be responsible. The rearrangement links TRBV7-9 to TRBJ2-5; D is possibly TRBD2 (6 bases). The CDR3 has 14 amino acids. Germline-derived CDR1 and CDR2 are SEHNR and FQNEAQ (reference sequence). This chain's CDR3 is CASSALASQEAQYF. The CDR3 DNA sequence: TGTGCCAGCAGCGCCCTAGCGAGCCAAGAGGCCCAGTACTTC.

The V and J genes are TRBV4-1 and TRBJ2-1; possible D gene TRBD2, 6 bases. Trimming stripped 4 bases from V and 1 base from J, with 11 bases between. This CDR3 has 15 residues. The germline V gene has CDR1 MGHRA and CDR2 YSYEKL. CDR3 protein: CASSPHGGSYNEQFF. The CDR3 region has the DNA TGCGCCAGCAGCCCTCACGGGGGATCCTACAATGAGCAGTTCTTC.

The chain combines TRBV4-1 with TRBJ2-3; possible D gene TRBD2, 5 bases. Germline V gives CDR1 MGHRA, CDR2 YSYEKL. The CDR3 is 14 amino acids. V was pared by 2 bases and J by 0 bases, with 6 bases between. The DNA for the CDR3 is TGCGCCAGCAGCCAAAGGACTAGCACAGATACGCAGTATTTT. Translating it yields CASSQRTSTDTQYF.

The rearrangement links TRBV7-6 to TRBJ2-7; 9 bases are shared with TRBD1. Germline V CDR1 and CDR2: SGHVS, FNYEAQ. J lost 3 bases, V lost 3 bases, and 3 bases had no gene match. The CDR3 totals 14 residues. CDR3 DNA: TGTGCCAGCAGCTTGGGGGGACAGGGCTACGAGCAGTACTTC. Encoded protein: CASSLGGQGYEQYF.

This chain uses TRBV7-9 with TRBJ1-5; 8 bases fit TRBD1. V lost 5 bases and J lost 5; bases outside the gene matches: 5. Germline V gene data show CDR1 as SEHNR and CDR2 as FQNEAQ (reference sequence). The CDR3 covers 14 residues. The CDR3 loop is CASSVGTGYQPQHF. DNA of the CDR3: TGTGCCAGCAGCGTAGGGACAGGATATCAGCCCCAGCATTTT.

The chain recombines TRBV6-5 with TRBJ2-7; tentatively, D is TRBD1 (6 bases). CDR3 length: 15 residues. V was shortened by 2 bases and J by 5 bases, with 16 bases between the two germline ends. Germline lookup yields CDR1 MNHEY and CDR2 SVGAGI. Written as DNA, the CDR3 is TGTGCCAGCAGTTACGACGAGCAGGGGTATGACGAGCAGTACTTC. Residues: CASSYDEQGYDEQYF.

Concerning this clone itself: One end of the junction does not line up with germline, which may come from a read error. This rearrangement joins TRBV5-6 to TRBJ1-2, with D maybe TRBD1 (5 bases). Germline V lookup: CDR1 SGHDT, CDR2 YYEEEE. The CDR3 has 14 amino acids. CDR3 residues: CASSPPGRLDGELF. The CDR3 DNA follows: TGTGCCAGCAGCCCCCCAGGGAGGTTGGATGGGGAACTATTC.

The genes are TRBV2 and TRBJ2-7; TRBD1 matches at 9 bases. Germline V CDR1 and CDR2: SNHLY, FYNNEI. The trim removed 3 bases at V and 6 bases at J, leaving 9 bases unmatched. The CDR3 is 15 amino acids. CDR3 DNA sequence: TGTGCCAGCAGTGAGTCGGGACAGGGATCTTGCGAGCAGTACTTC. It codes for CASSESGQGSCEQYF.

CDR3 DNA sequence: TGTGCCAGCAGCCCCGGGACTGATGAGCAGTACTTC. This gives the protein CASSPGTDEQYF. V gene TRBV7-6 combines with J gene TRBJ2-7, with a weak D call TRBD2 (6 bases). From germline, CDR1 is SGHVS and CDR2 FNYEAQ. V shed 5 bases and J shed 7 bases, with 12 bases lying between them. This CDR3 has 12 amino acids.

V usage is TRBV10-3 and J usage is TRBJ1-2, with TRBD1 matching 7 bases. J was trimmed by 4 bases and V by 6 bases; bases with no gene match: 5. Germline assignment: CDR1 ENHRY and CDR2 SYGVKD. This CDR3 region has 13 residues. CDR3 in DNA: TGTGCCATCAGAACGACAGGGCTCTATGGCTACACCTTC. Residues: CAIRTTGLYGYTF.

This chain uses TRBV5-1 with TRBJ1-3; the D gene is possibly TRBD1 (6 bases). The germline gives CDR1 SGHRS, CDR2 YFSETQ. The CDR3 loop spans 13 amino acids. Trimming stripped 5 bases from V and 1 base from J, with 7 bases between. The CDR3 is CASRTGSGNTIYF. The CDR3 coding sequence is TGCGCCAGCAGAACAGGGTCTGGAAACACCATATATTTT.

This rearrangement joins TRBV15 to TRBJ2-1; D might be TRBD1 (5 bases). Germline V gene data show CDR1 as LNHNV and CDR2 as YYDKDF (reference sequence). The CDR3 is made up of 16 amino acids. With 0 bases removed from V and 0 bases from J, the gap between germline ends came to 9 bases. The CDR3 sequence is CATSREQVRSYNEQFF. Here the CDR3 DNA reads TGTGCCACCAGCAGAGAACAGGTTCGCTCCTACAATGAGCAGTTCTTC.

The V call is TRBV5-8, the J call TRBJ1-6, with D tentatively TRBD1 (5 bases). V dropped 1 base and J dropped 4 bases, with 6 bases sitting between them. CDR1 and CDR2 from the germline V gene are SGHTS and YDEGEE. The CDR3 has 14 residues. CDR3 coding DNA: TGTGCCAGCAGCTTGAAGGGGTATAATTCACCCCTCCACTTT. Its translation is CASSLKGYNSPLHF.

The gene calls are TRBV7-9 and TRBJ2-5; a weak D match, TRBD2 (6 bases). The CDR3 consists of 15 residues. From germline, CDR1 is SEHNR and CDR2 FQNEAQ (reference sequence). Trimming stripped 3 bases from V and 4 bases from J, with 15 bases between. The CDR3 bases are TGTGCCAGCAGCTTCCCCACCGCAGCGGGAGAGACCCAGTACTTC. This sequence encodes CASSFPTAAGETQYF.

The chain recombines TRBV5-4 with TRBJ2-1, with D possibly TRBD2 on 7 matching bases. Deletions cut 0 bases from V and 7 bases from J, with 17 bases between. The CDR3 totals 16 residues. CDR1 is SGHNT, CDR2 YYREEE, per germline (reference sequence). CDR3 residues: CASSLGRGGRVNEQFF. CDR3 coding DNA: TGTGCCAGCAGCTTGGGGAGGGGGGGCCGGGTTAATGAGCAGTTCTTC.

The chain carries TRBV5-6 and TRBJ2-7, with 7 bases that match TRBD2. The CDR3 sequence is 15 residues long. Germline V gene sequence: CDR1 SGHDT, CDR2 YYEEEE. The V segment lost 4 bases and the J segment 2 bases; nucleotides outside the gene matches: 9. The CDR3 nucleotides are TGTGCCAGCAGCCGGGGAGGGTGGCCCCCCTACGAGCAGTACTTC. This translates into CASSRGGWPPYEQYF.

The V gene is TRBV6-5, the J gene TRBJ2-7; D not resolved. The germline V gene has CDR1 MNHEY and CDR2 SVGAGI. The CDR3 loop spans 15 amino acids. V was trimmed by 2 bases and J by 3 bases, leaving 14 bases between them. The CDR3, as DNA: TGTGCCAGCAGTTACGGTTCCGGGTTCCTCTACGAGCAGTACTTC. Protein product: CASSYGSGFLYEQYF.

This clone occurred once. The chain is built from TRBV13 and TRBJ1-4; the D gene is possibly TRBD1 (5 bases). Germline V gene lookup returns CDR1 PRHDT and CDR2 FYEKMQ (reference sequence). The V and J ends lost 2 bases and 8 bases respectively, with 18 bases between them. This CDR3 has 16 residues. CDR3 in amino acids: CASSLIGEGPIEKLFF. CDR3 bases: TGTGCCAGCAGCTTAATCGGGGAGGGGCCGATCGAAAAACTGTTTTTT.

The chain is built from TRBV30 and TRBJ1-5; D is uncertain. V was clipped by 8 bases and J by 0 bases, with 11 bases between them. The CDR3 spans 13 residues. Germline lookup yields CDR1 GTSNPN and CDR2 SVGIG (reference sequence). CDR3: CALAGSSNQPQHF. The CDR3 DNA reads TGTGCCCTGGCGGGGTCTAGCAATCAGCCCCAGCATTTT.

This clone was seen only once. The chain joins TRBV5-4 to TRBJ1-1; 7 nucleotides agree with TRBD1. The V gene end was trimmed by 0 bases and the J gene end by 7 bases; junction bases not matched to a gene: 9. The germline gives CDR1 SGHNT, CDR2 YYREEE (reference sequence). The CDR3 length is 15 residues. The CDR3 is CASSLVGGEGREAFF. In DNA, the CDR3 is TGTGCCAGCAGCTTGGTAGGGGGCGAGGGTCGTGAAGCTTTCTTT. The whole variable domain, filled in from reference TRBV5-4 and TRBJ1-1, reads ETGVTQSPTHLIKTRGQQVTLRCSSQSGHNTVSWYQQALGQGPQFIFQYYREEENGRGNFPPRFSGLQFPNYSSELNVNALELDDSALYLCASSLVGGEGREAFFGQGTRLTVV.